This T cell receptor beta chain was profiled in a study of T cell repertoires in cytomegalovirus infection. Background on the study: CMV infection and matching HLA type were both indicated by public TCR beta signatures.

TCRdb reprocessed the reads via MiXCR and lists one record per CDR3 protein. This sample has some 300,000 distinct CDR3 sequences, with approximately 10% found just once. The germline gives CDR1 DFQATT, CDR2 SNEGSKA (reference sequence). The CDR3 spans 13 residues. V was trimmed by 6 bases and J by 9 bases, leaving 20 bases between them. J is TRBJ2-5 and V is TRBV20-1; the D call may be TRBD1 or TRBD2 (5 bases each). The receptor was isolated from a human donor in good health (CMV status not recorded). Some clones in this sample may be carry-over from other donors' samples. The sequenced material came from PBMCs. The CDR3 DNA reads TGCAGTGCCCCGATGGGGGTCAATGGGGCCCAGTACTTC. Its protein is CSAPMGVNGAQYF.